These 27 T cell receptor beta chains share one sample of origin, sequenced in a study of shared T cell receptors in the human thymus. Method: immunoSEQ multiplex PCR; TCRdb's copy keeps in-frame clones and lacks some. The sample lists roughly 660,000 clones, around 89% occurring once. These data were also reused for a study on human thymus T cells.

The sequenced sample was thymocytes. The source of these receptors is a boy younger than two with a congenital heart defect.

The CDR3 nucleotides read TGTGCCAGCAGCCTAACGGGATCTGGAAACACCATATATTTT. Translating it yields CASSLTGSGNTIYF. This chain links TRBV27 with TRBJ1-3; D unresolved. Trimming took 6 bases from V and 1 from J, leaving 10 bases between them. The germline CDR1 and CDR2 sequences are MNHEY and SMNVEV (reference sequence). The CDR3 is made up of 14 amino acids.

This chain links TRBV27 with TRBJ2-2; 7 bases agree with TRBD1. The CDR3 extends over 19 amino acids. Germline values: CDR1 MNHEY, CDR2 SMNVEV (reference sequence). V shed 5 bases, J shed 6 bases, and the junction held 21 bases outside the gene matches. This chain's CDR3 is CASSTRTRQGNGSPGELFF. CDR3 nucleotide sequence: TGTGCCAGCAGTACCCGGACCAGACAGGGAAATGGTAGTCCCGGGGAGCTGTTTTTT.

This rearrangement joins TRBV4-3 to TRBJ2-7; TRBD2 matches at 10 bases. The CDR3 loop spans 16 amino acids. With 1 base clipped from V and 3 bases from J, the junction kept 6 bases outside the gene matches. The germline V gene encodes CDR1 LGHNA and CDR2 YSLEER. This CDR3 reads CASSQGWRTSGYEQYF. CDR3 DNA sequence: TGCGCCAGCAGCCAAGGGTGGAGGACTAGCGGCTACGAGCAGTACTTC.

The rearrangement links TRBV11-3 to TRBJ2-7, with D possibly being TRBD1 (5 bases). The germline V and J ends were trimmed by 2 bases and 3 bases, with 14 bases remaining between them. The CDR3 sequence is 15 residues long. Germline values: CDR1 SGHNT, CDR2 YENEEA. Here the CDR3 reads CASSLYQGGYYEQYF. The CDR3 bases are TGTGCCAGCAGCTTATACCAGGGTGGATACTACGAGCAGTACTTC.

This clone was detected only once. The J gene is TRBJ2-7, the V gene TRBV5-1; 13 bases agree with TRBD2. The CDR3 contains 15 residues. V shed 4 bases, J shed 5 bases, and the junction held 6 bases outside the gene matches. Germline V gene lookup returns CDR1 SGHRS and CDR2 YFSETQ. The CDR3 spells CASSLLAGGRNEQYF. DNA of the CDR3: TGCGCCAGCAGCCTACTAGCGGGAGGGAGGAACGAGCAGTACTTC.

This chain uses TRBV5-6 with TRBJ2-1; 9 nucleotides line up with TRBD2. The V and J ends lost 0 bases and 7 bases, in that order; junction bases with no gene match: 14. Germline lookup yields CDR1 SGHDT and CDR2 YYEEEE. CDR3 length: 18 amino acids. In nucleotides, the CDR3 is TGTGCCAGCAGCTTGGAGGGGGAGAGTAGCGGGAGTATTAATGAGCAGTTCTTC. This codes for CASSLEGESSGSINEQFF.

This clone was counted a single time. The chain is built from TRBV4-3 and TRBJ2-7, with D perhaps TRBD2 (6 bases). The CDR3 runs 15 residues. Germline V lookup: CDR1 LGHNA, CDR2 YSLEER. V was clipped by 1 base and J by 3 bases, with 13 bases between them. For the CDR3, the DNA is TGCGCCAGCAGCCAAGGACTAGACTCCCGCTACGAGCAGTACTTC. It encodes CASSQGLDSRYEQYF.

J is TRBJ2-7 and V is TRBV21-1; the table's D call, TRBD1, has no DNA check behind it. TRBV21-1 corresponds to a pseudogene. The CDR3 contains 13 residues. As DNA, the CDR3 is TGTGCCAGCAGCAAAGAGGGGTCGTACGAGCAGTACTTC. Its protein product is CASSKEGSYEQYF.

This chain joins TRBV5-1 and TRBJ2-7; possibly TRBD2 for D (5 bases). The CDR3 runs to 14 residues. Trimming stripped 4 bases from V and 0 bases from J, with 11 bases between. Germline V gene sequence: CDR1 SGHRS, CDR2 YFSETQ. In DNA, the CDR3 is TGCGCCAGCAGCGCTCCGGGGATCTCCTACGAGCAGTACTTC. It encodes CASSAPGISYEQYF. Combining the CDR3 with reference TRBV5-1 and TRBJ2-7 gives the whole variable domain KAGVTQTPRYLIKTRGQQVTLSCSPISGHRSVSWYQQTPGQGLQFLFEYFSETQRNKGNFPGRFSGRQFSNSRSEMNVSTLELGDSALYLCASSAPGISYEQYFGPGTRLTVT.

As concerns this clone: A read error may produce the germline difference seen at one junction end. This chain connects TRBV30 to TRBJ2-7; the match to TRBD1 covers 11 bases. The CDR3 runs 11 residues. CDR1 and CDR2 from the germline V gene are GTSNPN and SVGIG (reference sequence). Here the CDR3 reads CAWSRTGTGGF. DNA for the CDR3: TGTGCCTGGAGTAGAACCGGGACAGGGGGGTTC. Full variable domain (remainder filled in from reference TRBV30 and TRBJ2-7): SQTIHQWPATLVQPVGSPLSLECTVEGTSNPNLYWYRQAAGRGLQLLFYSVGIGQISSEVPQNLSASRPQDRQFILSSKKLLLSDSGFYLCAWSRTGTGGFGPGTRLTVT.

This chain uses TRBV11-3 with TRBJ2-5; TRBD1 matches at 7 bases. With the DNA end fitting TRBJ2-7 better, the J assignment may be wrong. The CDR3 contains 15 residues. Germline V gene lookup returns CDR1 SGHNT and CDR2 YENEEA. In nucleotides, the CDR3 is TGTGCCAGCAGCTCTTCCAGGGGGAACGTTTACGAGCAGTACTTC. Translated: CASSSSRGNVYEQYF.

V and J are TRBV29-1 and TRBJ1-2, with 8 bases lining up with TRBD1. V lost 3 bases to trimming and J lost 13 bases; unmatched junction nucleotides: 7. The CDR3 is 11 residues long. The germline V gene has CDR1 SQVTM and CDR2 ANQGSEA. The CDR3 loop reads CSVEGQASRTF. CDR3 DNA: TGCAGCGTTGAGGGACAGGCCTCGCGCACCTTC.

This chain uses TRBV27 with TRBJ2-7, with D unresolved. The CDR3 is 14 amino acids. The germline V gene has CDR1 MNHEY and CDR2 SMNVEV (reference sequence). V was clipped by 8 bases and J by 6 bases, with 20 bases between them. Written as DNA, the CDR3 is TGTGCCAGCCTCCCGAGGTTTACGGTAGGCGAGCAGTACTTC. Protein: CASLPRFTVGEQYF.

The CDR3 sequence: CASSSRPITGRANEKLFF. CDR3 DNA sequence: TGTGCCAGCAGTTCCAGACCGATAACAGGGAGGGCTAATGAAAAACTGTTTTTT. V and J are TRBV28 and TRBJ1-4, with D maybe TRBD1 (6 bases). The CDR3 spans 18 residues. The germline V and J ends were trimmed by 4 bases and 3 bases, with 21 bases remaining between them. Germline CDR1 is MDHEN and CDR2 is SYDVKM.

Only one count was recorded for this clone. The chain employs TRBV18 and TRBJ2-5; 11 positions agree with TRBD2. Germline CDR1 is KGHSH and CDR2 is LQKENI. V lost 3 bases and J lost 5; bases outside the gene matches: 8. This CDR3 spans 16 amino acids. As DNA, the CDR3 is TGTGCCAGCTCACCCCCCTTAGCGGGAGGGCCGGAGACCCAGTACTTC. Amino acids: CASSPPLAGGPETQYF.

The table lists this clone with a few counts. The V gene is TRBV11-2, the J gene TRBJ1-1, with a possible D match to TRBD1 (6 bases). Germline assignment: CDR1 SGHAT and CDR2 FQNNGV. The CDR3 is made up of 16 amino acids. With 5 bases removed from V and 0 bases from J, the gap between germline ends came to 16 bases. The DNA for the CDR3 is TGTGCCAGCAGCACCCCGGGGGGGCCCCTGAACACTGAAGCTTTCTTT. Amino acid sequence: CASSTPGGPLNTEAFF.

The CDR3 protein is CASSEAQAPGANVLTF. CDR3 bases: TGTGCCAGTAGTGAAGCTCAGGCCCCTGGGGCCAACGTCCTGACTTTC. The rearrangement joins TRBV19 to TRBJ2-6; D remains unclear. The CDR3 runs to 16 residues. With 5 bases removed from V and 2 bases from J, the gap between germline ends came to 13 bases. Germline V gives CDR1 LNHDA, CDR2 SQIVND (reference sequence).

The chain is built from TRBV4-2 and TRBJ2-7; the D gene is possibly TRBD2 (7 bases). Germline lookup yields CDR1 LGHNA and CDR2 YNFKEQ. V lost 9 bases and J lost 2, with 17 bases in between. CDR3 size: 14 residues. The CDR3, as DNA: TGTGCCAGTCGCGGGGGCAGCGGGACCTACGAGCAGTACTTC. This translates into CASRGGSGTYEQYF.

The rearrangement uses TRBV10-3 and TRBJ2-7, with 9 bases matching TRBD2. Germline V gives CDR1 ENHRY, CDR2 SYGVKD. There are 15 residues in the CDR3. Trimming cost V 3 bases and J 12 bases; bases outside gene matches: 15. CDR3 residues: CAISEQMASGIIGYF. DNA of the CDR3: TGTGCCATCAGTGAACAAATGGCTAGCGGGATAATCGGGTACTTC.

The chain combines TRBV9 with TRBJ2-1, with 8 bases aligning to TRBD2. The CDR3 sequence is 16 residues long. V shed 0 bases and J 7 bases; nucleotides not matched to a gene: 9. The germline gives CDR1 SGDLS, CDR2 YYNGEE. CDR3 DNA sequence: TGTGCCAGCAGCGTAGAGGAGCGGGAGATTCTAAATGAGCAGTTCTTC. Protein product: CASSVEEREILNEQFF.

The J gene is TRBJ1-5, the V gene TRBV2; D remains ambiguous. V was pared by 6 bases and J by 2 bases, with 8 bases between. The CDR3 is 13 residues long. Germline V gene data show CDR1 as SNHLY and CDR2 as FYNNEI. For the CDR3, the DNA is TGTGCCAGCAGGGTGTCAGGCAATCAGCCCCAGCATTTT. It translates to CASRVSGNQPQHF.

CDR3: CASSLGAGVGYTF. CDR3 coding DNA: TGTGCCAGCAGCTTAGGGGCAGGGGTTGGCTACACCTTC. The rearrangement joins TRBV7-9 to TRBJ1-2, with a possible D match to TRBD1 (6 bases). There are 13 residues in the CDR3. Germline assignment: CDR1 SEHNR and CDR2 FQNEAQ (reference sequence). V was cut by 1 base and J by 7 bases, with 10 bases left in between.

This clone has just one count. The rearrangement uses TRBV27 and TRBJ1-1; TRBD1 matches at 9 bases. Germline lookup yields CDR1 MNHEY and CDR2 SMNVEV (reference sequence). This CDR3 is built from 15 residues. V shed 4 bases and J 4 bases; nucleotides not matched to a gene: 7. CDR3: CASSSPGQGGTEAFF. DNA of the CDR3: TGTGCCAGCAGTTCCCCGGGACAGGGTGGCACTGAAGCTTTCTTT.

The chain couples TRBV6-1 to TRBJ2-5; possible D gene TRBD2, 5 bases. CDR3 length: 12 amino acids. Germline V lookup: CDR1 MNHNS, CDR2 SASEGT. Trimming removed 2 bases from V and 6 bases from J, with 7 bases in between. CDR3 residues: CASSELAKTQYF. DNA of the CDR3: TGTGCCAGCAGTGAATTAGCGAAGACCCAGTACTTC.

The CDR3 protein is CASSEPGLEYMQFF. For the CDR3, the DNA is TGTGCCAGCTCAGAACCGGGACTAGAGTATATGCAGTTCTTC. The chain combines TRBV18 with TRBJ2-1; 8 positions match TRBD2. CDR1 and CDR2 from the germline V gene are KGHSH and LQKENI. V was clipped by 5 bases and J by 12 bases; unmatched bases: 12. The CDR3 has 14 residues.

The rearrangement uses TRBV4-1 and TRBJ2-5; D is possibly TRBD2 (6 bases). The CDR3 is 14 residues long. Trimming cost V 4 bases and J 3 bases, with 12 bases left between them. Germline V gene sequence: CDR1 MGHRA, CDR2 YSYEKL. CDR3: CASSPEGGEETQYF. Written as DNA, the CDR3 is TGCGCCAGCAGCCCCGAAGGAGGGGAAGAGACCCAGTACTTC.

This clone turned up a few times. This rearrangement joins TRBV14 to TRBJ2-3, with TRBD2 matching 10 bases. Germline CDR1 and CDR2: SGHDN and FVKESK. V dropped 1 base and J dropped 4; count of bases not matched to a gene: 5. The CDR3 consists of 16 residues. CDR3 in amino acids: CASSQALAGEADTQYF. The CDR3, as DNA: TGTGCCAGCAGCCAAGCCCTAGCGGGAGAAGCAGATACGCAGTATTTT.